The 12 T cell receptor beta chains given below trace back to one sample, sequenced in a study of OX40 agonist ivuxolimab in advanced cancers. Repertoires were generated with immunoSEQ multiplex PCR, while TCRdb's copy carries only in-frame clones and drops some. The profile shows around 2,200 clones, about 86% of them singletons. The sequenced sample was CD4+ or CD8+ T cells sorted from blood, obtained in a trial of the OX40 agonist ivuxolimab. These receptors came from an adult with an advanced solid tumor such as melanoma, head and neck, liver or kidney cancer.

This clone was observed a few times. The CDR3 coding sequence is TGTGCCAGCAGCGGAAGCAGGGGTCCGTATGGCTACACCTTC. Residues: CASSGSRGPYGYTF. This chain links TRBV11-2 with TRBJ1-2; D perhaps matches TRBD1 (6 bases). The V gene's germline CDR1 is SGHAT and CDR2 FQNNGV. The V end was cut by 5 bases, the J end by 5 bases, with 15 bases between. The CDR3 is made up of 14 amino acids.

The chain combines TRBV7-9 with TRBJ2-7, with TRBD2 matching 12 bases. The CDR3 is 15 residues long. The germline CDR1 and CDR2 sequences are SEHNR and FQNEAQ (reference sequence). V gave up 5 bases and J gave up 3 bases; unmatched junction bases: 5. DNA of the CDR3: TGTGCCAGCAGCCCGACTAGCGGGGGATTCTACGAGCAGTACTTC. Its protein is CASSPTSGGFYEQYF.

The rearrangement links TRBV5-6 to TRBJ1-1; TRBD1 agrees at 9 bases. Trimming took 6 bases from V and 6 from J; bases not matched to a gene: 6. Germline CDR1 and CDR2: SGHDT and YYEEEE. The CDR3 runs to 13 residues. In DNA, the CDR3 is TGTGCCAGCACCAACAGGGGGCGGGCTGAAGCTTTCTTT. The encoded protein is CASTNRGRAEAFF.

This sequence joins TRBV29-1 and TRBJ1-2, with 9 positions matching TRBD1. V lost 6 bases, J lost 2 bases, and 4 bases stayed unmatched. The CDR3 is made up of 13 amino acids. The germline CDR1 and CDR2 sequences are SQVTM and ANQGSEA. The CDR3 protein is CSVRTGENYGYTF. DNA for the CDR3: TGCAGCGTCAGGACAGGGGAGAACTATGGCTACACCTTC. The entire variable domain, with the rest obtained from reference TRBV29-1 and TRBJ1-2, is as follows: SAVISQKPSRDICQRGTSLTIQCQVDSQVTMMFWYRQQPGQSLTLIATANQGSEATYESGFVIDKFPISRPNLTFSTLTVSNMSPEDSSIYLCSVRTGENYGYTFGSGTRLTVV.

The genes are TRBV2 and TRBJ2-1, with TRBD2 matching 10 bases. V lost 3 bases, J lost 5 bases, and 4 bases stayed unmatched. CDR3 length: 15 residues. Germline CDR1 is SNHLY and CDR2 is FYNNEI. The CDR3 DNA reads TGTGCCAGCAGTGATGGACTAGCGGCCGACAATGAGCAGTTCTTC. This sequence encodes CASSDGLAADNEQFF.

V gene TRBV2 combines with J gene TRBJ1-1, with D possibly matching TRBD1 (6 bases). V lost 1 base, J lost 6 bases, and 12 bases lay in between. CDR1 SNHLY and CDR2 FYNNEI come from the germline V gene. This CDR3 is built from 14 residues. CDR3 DNA: TGTGCCAGCAGTGAAGATACAGGGTATTCTGAAGCTTTCTTT. Encoded protein: CASSEDTGYSEAFF.

The gene calls are TRBV6-6 and TRBJ1-2; 8 bases map to TRBD1. There are 13 residues in the CDR3. V shed 4 bases, J shed 8 bases, and the junction held 6 bases outside the gene matches. The germline CDR1 and CDR2 sequences are MNHNY and SVGAGI (reference sequence). The chain's CDR3 is CASSLITGGGYTF. CDR3 nucleotide sequence: TGTGCCAGCAGTTTGATCACAGGGGGGGGCTACACCTTC.

V usage is TRBV7-9 and J usage is TRBJ2-7; D may be TRBD1 (6 bases). V was pared by 5 bases and J by 2 bases, with 16 bases between. Germline loops: CDR1 SEHNR, CDR2 FQNEAQ (reference sequence). This CDR3 region has 15 residues. CDR3 in amino acids: CASSPLRDTTYEQYF. For the CDR3, the DNA is TGTGCCAGCAGCCCTCTCCGGGACACAACCTACGAGCAGTACTTC.

By proportion, this clone is large (0.1 to 1%). V gene TRBV5-1 combines with J gene TRBJ2-7; possible D gene TRBD1, 6 bases. The CDR3 extends over 14 amino acids. V lost 4 bases to trimming and J lost 0 bases, with 11 bases between them. Germline CDR1 and CDR2: SGHRS and YFSETQ. CDR3 protein: CASSSTGSSYEQYF. DNA of the CDR3: TGCGCCAGCAGCAGCACAGGGTCCTCCTACGAGCAGTACTTC.

The rearrangement uses TRBV10-3 and TRBJ1-5; 8 bases match TRBD1. Germline loops: CDR1 ENHRY, CDR2 SYGVKD. V shed 2 bases and J 0 bases; nucleotides not matched to a gene: 12. CDR3 length equals 19 residues. The DNA for the CDR3 is TGTGCCATCAGTGAGATGATGGACAGGGCGGACCTTAGCAATCAGCCCCAGCATTTT. Amino acids: CAISEMMDRADLSNQPQHF.

Only a few counts were recorded for this clone. The chain is built from TRBV27 and TRBJ2-2; D not certain. The germline V gene has CDR1 MNHEY and CDR2 SMNVEV (reference sequence). This CDR3 contains 13 residues. Trimming pared 10 bases from V and 2 bases from J, leaving 11 bases between. The CDR3 bases are TGTGCCACAACAAGGCTAAACACCGGGGAGCTGTTTTTT. Amino acids: CATTRLNTGELFF.

The chain combines TRBV11-2 with TRBJ2-1; no reliable D call. CDR1 and CDR2 (germline): SGHAT, FQNNGV. V shed 5 bases and J shed 9 bases, with 11 bases lying between them. This CDR3 spans 12 amino acids. DNA for the CDR3: TGTGCCAGCAGCCTACTTTTAAGTGAGCAGTTCTTC. Its protein product is CASSLLLSEQFF.